Reported below is one T cell receptor beta chain. The specificity of this receptor is unknown. The record has no base qualities; no much larger clone is one base away. This sample is drawn from a study of blood T cell repertoires in COVID-19 (dated by TCRdb to 2018 to 2021). Broadly, across the study: Samples from collaborators originated in the United States, Italy and Spain and spanned both the acute and convalescent phases of COVID-19. The repertoires were released in a freely available public database intended as a resource for research on the immune response to SARS-CoV-2. The dataset comprised deeply sampled blood TCRbeta repertoires from subjects exposed to, actively infected with, or recovered from COVID-19. The samples were drawn from the first 160 participants of the ongoing ImmuneRACE study and from roughly 1,300 subjects provided by 6 global collaborators. Where available, HLA class I and class II types were taken from metadata supplied by the sample provider and were not determined by assay-based typing. The prospective study material was composed of cDNA or gDNA derived from T cells, B-cell-depleted T cells, or PBMCs. Nearly every sample came with metadata listing a de-identified subject ID, COVID-19 status, age in years and sex.

TCRbeta CDR3 regions were amplified from genomic DNA using the immunoSEQ Assay, a bias-controlled multiplex PCR. The published analysis was carried out like this. Within the assay, amplification of reference gene primers was used to estimate how many nucleated cells each sample contained. Sequence reads were collapsed and filtered to measure the absolute abundance of every unique TCRbeta CDR3 rearrangement. For each sample, productive Simpson clonality was calculated as the square root of Simpson's diversity index across productive rearrangements. As stored in TCRdb, this immuneACCESS dataset retains in-frame rearrangements with V and J assigned. A fraction of the clones does not appear; measured against another copy, unresolved V genes explain less than half of the discrepancy, and the remainder lacks a known reason. The DNA gave D and trimming, while V, J and clone size come from that table. For this sample the table gives 30,000 to 40,000 clones, of which 83% were detected only once. The leading ten clones occupy over 3.5% of the sample.

On the study overall, not on this receptor specifically: Clinical and demographic metadata were provided uncurated, with the amount varying by source and participant.

Each collaborating institution followed its own protocols to collect whole blood in K2EDTA tubes. For TCRbeta analysis, collaborators shipped samples as frozen whole blood, isolated PBMCs, or DNA extracted from either of those sample types. Looking up the germline V gene (reference sequence) yields CDR1 LNHDA and CDR2 SQIVND. Relative to germline, V is 7 bases shorter and J is 7 bases shorter, with 17 bases between their ends. The CDR3, from cysteine to phenylalanine, totals 14 residues. Only CDR3 DNA is held: 42 bases, read in frame from base 1. Specimen: peripheral blood. The clonotype comes from a man between 50 and 59 years old with acute or convalescent COVID-19. The chain employs TRBV19 and TRBJ2-1; a weak D assignment points to TRBD1 (5 bases agree). The bases read TGTGCCAGTACCCTGGGGCGGATCTCAAATGAGCAGTTCTTC. Its protein product is CASTLGRISNEQFF.